Detailed here is one T cell receptor beta chain. Authors' methods: Estimated nucleated cell counts came from reference gene primer amplification. Sequenced by immunoSEQ multiplex PCR; TCRdb stores in-frame clones only, minus some. V and J calls and clone size follow that table, whereas D and trimming were derived from the DNA. The table has 490,000 or so clones, around 85% seen once. These data originate in a study of blood T cell repertoires in COVID-19. Study-wide context: Samples taken during acute and convalescent COVID-19 were collected in the United States, Italy and Spain. PBMCs, B-cell-depleted T cells, or T cells provided the cDNA or gDNA that made up the material.

Cohort 3 donors counted as recovered after two negative PCRs, clearance, or resolved symptoms. Sequencing was carried out using PBMCs or T cells enriched from blood (not recorded which). This TCR came from a woman in her sixties or seventies who had recovered from COVID-19.

CDR3 nucleotides: TGTGCCAGCAGCTTGGAGTTGTGGGACCCAGGGGATGAGCAGTTCTTC. Translating gives CASSLELWDPGDEQFF. This chain links TRBV5-5 with TRBJ2-1, with a weak D call TRBD1 (6 bases). The CDR3 has 16 residues. Germline V gene sequence: CDR1 SGHKS, CDR2 YYEKEE (reference sequence). Trimming cost V 0 bases and J 8 bases, with 18 bases left between them.